These 8 T cell receptor beta chains were sequenced from one sample in a study of OX40 agonist ivuxolimab in advanced cancers. Repertoires were generated with immunoSEQ multiplex PCR, while TCRdb's copy carries only in-frame clones and drops some. The data hold about 50,000 clones, with approximately 75% observed a single time. This specimen consisted of CD4+ or CD8+ T cells sorted from blood, obtained in a trial of the OX40 agonist ivuxolimab. These receptors originate from an adult with an advanced solid tumor such as melanoma, head and neck, liver or kidney cancer.

V is TRBV10-1 and J is TRBJ2-3; TRBD2 aligns across 7 bases. Germline assignment: CDR1 WNHNN and CDR2 SYGVQD (reference sequence). The J segment lost 0 bases and the V segment lost 5 bases, leaving 8 bases of the junction unmatched. This CDR3 has 16 amino acids. CDR3 in amino acids: CASSPRLAQSTDTQYF. The CDR3 nucleotides read TGCGCCAGCAGTCCTCGACTAGCCCAAAGCACAGATACGCAGTATTTT.

The V gene is TRBV9, the J gene TRBJ2-7; 8 bases match TRBD2. Germline V gene data show CDR1 as SGDLS and CDR2 as YYNGEE. V dropped 2 bases and J dropped 2; count of bases not matched to a gene: 6. CDR3 length: 15 amino acids. The CDR3: CASSVSGGIPYEQYF. The CDR3 DNA is TGTGCCAGCAGCGTCAGCGGGGGTATCCCCTACGAGCAGTACTTC.

The V and J genes are TRBV30 and TRBJ2-1; D unresolved. Deletions cut 3 bases from V and 7 bases from J, with 19 bases between. The CDR3 loop spans 15 amino acids. Germline lookup yields CDR1 GTSNPN and CDR2 SVGIG (reference sequence). CDR3 in amino acids: CAWRDRAGLRNEQFF. CDR3 DNA sequence: TGTGCCTGGAGAGACCGGGCTGGGTTGAGGAATGAGCAGTTCTTC.

The rearrangement links TRBV6-5 to TRBJ1-2, with D unclear. The germline CDR1 and CDR2 sequences are MNHEY and SVGAGI. The CDR3 has 15 residues. V lost 4 bases and J 1 base, leaving 13 bases between the germline ends. Here the CDR3 DNA reads TGTGCCAGCAGTTCCACGGGGTTTGGTAACTATGGCTACACCTTC. Protein product: CASSSTGFGNYGYTF.

The V and J genes are TRBV27 and TRBJ1-5; D gene ambiguous. This CDR3 has 11 residues. Germline CDR1 reads MNHEY; CDR2 reads SMNVEV (reference sequence). V lost 5 bases and J lost 1, with 0 bases in between. CDR3 sequence reads: CASSSNQPQHF. The CDR3 nucleotides are TGTGCCAGCAGTAGCAATCAGCCCCAGCATTTT.

V gene TRBV11-3 combines with J gene TRBJ2-1; a weak D match, TRBD2 (6 bases). In germline, CDR1 is SGHNT, CDR2 YENEEA. The V end was cut by 5 bases, the J end by 2 bases, with 13 bases between. This CDR3 is built from 15 residues. CDR3 in DNA: TGTGCCAGCAGCCCGGGGCGACTAGCCTACAATGAGCAGTTCTTC. Its translation is CASSPGRLAYNEQFF.

The chain is built from TRBV5-1 and TRBJ2-7, with TRBD1 identical over 7 bases. Germline CDR1 is SGHRS and CDR2 is YFSETQ. This CDR3 region has 16 residues. Trimming removed 6 bases from V and 3 bases from J; junction bases left unmatched: 15. The CDR3: CASTLKQPGQSYEQYF. CDR3 nucleotide sequence: TGCGCCAGCACCCTGAAGCAACCGGGACAGAGCTACGAGCAGTACTTC. The variable domain in full, completed from reference TRBV5-1 and TRBJ2-7, reads KAGVTQTPRYLIKTRGQQVTLSCSPISGHRSVSWYQQTPGQGLQFLFEYFSETQRNKGNFPGRFSGRQFSNSRSEMNVSTLELGDSALYLCASTLKQPGQSYEQYFGPGTRLTVT.

The chain joins TRBV6-6 to TRBJ1-2; D ambiguous. The CDR3 is 12 residues long. With 6 bases removed from V and 2 bases from J, the gap between germline ends came to 7 bases. Germline V CDR1 and CDR2: MNHNY, SVGAGI (reference sequence). CDR3 loop: CASSASNYGYTF. CDR3 DNA sequence: TGTGCCAGCAGCGCGTCGAACTATGGCTACACCTTC.